The TCR beta chain under discussion was sequenced for a study of blood T cell repertoires in COVID-19. Background on the study: The samples span acute and convalescent COVID-19 from the United States, Italy and Spain. PBMCs, B-cell-depleted T cells, or T cells were the source of the cDNA or gDNA that made up the material.

Methods used by the authors: Reference gene primer amplification gave estimated nucleated cell counts. Clones were read by immunoSEQ multiplex PCR, and TCRdb kept only the in-frame ones, dropping some. For V, J and clone size, that table is used; D and trimming come from the DNA. The sample consists of about 140,000 clones, approximately 88% of them appearing once. As regards this clone: The same CDR3 arises from other DNA sequences in this sample as well.

The CDR3 runs to 12 residues. Looked up from germline, CDR1 is MNHEY and CDR2 is SVGEGT. The V end lost 2 bases, the J end lost 4 bases, and 6 bases lay between the germline ends. The rearrangement links TRBV6-2 or TRBV6-3 to TRBJ2-7; D not resolved. The source of this sequence is a man aged 60-69 years with active or convalescent COVID-19. The sequencing input was peripheral blood. DNA for the CDR3: TGTGCCAGCAGTTACCCTGTATACGAGCAGTACTTC. Its translation is CASSYPVYEQYF.